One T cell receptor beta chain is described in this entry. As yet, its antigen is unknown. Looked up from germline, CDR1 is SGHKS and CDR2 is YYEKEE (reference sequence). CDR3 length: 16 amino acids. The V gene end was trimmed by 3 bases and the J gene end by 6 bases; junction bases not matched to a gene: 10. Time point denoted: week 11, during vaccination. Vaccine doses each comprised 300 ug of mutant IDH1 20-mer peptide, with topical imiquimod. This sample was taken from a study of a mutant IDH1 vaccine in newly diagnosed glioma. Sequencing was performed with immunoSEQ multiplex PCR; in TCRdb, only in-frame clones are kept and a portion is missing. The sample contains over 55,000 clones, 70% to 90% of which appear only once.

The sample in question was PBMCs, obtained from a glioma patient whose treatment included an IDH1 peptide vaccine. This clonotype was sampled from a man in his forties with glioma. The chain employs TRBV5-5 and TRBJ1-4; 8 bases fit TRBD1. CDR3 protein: CASSSLHSGGDEKLFF. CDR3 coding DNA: TGTGCCAGCAGCTCGTTACATTCAGGGGGCGATGAAAAACTGTTTTTT.